This T cell receptor beta chain came from a study of neurological immune-mediated disorders. Time point noted: longitudinal time-point 1 (baseline). The unsorted libraries originated from 2 million PBMCs kept at -80 C. It was by 5'RACE with 10-nucleotide random UMIs that the cDNA was made. TCRdb analysed the 5' RACE reads with MiXCR anew, one entry per CDR3 protein. Of some 77,000 distinct CDR3 sequences in the sample, around 13% are singletons; the top ten hold 3.5% to 5.5%. The CDR3 has 18 amino acids. The V gene's germline CDR1 is SGHAT and CDR2 FQNNGV. Unmatched junction bases numbered 15, after V lost 5 bases and J lost 6 bases. With regard to this clonotype: The antigen is not known.

Study-wide results and caveats: None of the CDR3 amino acid sequences of expanded clones recurred across subjects, suggesting private repertoires in all groups. Multiple sclerosis was found to have the least TCR clonal expansion, below healthy controls, and HTLV-1-associated myelopathy the most.

The TCR comes from a female donor with HTLV-1-associated myelopathy (HAM/TSP). Sequencing was performed on PBMCs. The rearrangement joins TRBV11-2 to TRBJ2-2, with 10 bases fitting TRBD1. The CDR3 DNA reads TGTGCCAGCAGCGCCCTGGACAGGGGGAGCCGAGTCGCCGGGGAGCTGTTTTTT. It yields the protein CASSALDRGSRVAGELFF.